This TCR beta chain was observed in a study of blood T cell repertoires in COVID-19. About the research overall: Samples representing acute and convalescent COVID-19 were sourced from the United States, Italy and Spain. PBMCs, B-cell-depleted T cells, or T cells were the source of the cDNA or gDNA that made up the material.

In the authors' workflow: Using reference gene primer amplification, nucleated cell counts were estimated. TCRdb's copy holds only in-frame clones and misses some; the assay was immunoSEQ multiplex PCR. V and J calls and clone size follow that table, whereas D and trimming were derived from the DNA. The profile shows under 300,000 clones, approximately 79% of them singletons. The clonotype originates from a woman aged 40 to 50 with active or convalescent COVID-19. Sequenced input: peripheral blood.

CDR3 sequence reads: CASSFDGGSSYNEQFF. In DNA form, the CDR3 reads TGTGCCAGCAGCTTTGACGGGGGGAGCTCCTACAATGAGCAGTTCTTC. The chain combines TRBV7-3 with TRBJ2-1; 7 positions match TRBD2. Unmatched junction bases numbered 5, after V lost 3 bases and J lost 0 bases. CDR1 SGHTA and CDR2 FQGTGA come from the germline V gene. The CDR3 spans 16 residues.